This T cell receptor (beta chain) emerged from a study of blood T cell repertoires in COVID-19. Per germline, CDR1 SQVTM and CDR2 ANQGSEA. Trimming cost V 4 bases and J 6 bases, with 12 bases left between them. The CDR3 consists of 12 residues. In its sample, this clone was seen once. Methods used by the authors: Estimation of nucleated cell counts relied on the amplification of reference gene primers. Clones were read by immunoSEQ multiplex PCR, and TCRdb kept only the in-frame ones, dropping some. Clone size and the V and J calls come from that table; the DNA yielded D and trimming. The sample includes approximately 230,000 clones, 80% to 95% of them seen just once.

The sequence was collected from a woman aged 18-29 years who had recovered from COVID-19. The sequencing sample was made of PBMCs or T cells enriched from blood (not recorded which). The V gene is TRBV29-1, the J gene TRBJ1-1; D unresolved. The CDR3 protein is CSVGWESSEAFF. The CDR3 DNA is TGCAGCGTTGGGTGGGAGAGTTCTGAAGCTTTCTTT.